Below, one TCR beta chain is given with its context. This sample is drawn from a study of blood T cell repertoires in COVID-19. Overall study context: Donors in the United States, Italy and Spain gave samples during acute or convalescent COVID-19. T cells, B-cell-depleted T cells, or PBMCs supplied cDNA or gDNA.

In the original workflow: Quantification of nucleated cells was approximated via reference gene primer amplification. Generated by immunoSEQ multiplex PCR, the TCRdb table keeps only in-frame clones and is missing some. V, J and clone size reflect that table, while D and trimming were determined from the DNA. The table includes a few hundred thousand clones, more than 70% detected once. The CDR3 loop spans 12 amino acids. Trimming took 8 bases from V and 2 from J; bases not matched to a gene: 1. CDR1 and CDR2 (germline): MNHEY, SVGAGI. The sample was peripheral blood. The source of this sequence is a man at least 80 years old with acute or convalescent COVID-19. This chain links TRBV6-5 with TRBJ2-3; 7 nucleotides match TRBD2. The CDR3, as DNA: TGTGCCAGCGGACTAGACACAGATACGCAGTATTTT. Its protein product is CASGLDTDTQYF.